The 28 T cell receptor beta chains presented below share a single source sample, sequenced in a study of blood T cell repertoires in COVID-19. Sequencing used immunoSEQ multiplex PCR; TCRdb keeps in-frame clones, though not all of them. The sample carries approximately 90,000 clones, 85% recorded once. Sequenced input: peripheral blood. The receptors derive from a man aged 45-60 years with acute or convalescent COVID-19.

The chain is built from TRBV2 and TRBJ1-2; 9 nucleotides match TRBD1. CDR3 length: 13 amino acids. The germline CDR1 and CDR2 sequences are SNHLY and FYNNEI. Trimming cost V 6 bases and J 5 bases; bases outside gene matches: 4. CDR3 loop: CASSQQGAYGYTF. Here the CDR3 DNA reads TGTGCCAGCAGCCAACAGGGGGCATATGGCTACACCTTC.

The genes are TRBV6-5 and TRBJ1-5; D unclear. Germline lookup yields CDR1 MNHEY and CDR2 SVGAGI. The V end was cut by 3 bases, the J end by 5 bases, with 14 bases between. The CDR3 contains 15 residues. The CDR3 region has the DNA TGTGCCAGCAGTTATAGTTCCACAGCTTATCAGCCCCAGCATTTT. Protein sequence: CASSYSSTAYQPQHF.

This chain uses TRBV7-2 with TRBJ2-1, with D maybe TRBD2 (7 bases). The V end lost 6 bases, the J end lost 1 base, and 13 bases lay between the germline ends. This CDR3 is 15 amino acids long. Germline assignment: CDR1 SGHTA and CDR2 FQGNSA. CDR3 DNA: TGTGCCAGCAGTGCGGGGGCAAGATCCTACAATGAGCAGTTCTTC. It translates to CASSAGARSYNEQFF.

The rearrangement links TRBV19 to TRBJ2-2, with 12 bases fitting TRBD2. Germline-derived CDR1 and CDR2 are LNHDA and SQIVND (reference sequence). The CDR3 totals 16 residues. V lost 2 bases to trimming and J lost 4 bases; unmatched junction nucleotides: 2. The CDR3 region is CASSILAGGRTGELFF. DNA for the CDR3: TGTGCCAGTAGTATACTAGCGGGGGGGCGCACCGGGGAGCTGTTTTTT.

This chain connects TRBV7-2 to TRBJ2-3; D is ambiguous. V was clipped by 11 bases and J by 4 bases, with 13 bases between them. The CDR3 spans 12 residues. Germline-derived CDR1 and CDR2 are SGHTA and FQGNSA. CDR3 amino acids: CASLLGSDTQYF. Written as DNA, the CDR3 is TGTGCCTCCTTGTTGGGCTCAGATACGCAGTATTTT.

V and J are TRBV2 and TRBJ2-3, with a tentative D call TRBD2 (7 bases). Trimming removed 7 bases at V and 3 bases at J, with 17 bases between. The CDR3 loop spans 15 amino acids. CDR1 SNHLY and CDR2 FYNNEI come from the germline V gene. The CDR3 spells CASNAGATPTDTQYF. The CDR3 coding sequence is TGTGCCAGCAATGCGGGGGCCACCCCGACAGATACGCAGTATTTT.

V usage is TRBV5-5 and J usage is TRBJ1-4; D is undetermined. There are 14 residues in the CDR3. V was trimmed by 0 bases and J by 4 bases, leaving 7 bases between them. Germline values: CDR1 SGHKS, CDR2 YYEKEE (reference sequence). The CDR3 sequence is CASSLAGLNEKLFF. The CDR3 nucleotides read TGTGCCAGCAGCTTGGCCGGTCTTAATGAAAAACTGTTTTTT.

V usage is TRBV4-3 and J usage is TRBJ1-2; TRBD1 matches 8 bases. J gave up 4 bases and V 1 base, and 5 bases lay outside the gene matches. The CDR3 is made up of 15 amino acids. CDR1 is LGHNA, CDR2 YSLEER, per germline. The DNA for the CDR3 is TGCGCCAGCAGCCAAGGGTCAGGGGGCGGCTATGGCTACACCTTC. Translated, it gives CASSQGSGGGYGYTF.

This clone was seen a few times. The chain carries TRBV7-2 and TRBJ1-4; D perhaps matches TRBD1 (5 bases). Germline CDR1 and CDR2: SGHTA and FQGNSA. V was shortened by 5 bases and J by 0 bases, with 16 bases between the two germline ends. This CDR3 region has 17 residues. This chain's CDR3 is CASSVTTARATNEKLFF. DNA of the CDR3: TGTGCCAGCAGCGTCACGACAGCCCGGGCAACTAATGAAAAACTGTTTTTT.

The chain joins TRBV7-2 to TRBJ2-2; a weak D match, TRBD1 (6 bases). Trimming removed 4 bases at V and 1 base at J, with 10 bases between. CDR1 SGHTA and CDR2 FQGNSA come from the germline V gene. This CDR3 is built from 15 residues. The CDR3 loop is CASSSTGKNTGELFF. CDR3 in DNA: TGTGCCAGCAGCTCGACAGGCAAGAACACCGGGGAGCTGTTTTTT.

The chain employs TRBV6-1 and TRBJ2-1, with TRBD2 matching 7 bases. This CDR3 region has 15 residues. Per the germline V gene, CDR1 is MNHNS and CDR2 is SASEGT. V gave up 2 bases and J gave up 5 bases; unmatched junction bases: 6. CDR3 residues: CASSETGRRDNEQFF. CDR3 nucleotides: TGTGCCAGCAGTGAAACCGGGAGGCGGGACAATGAGCAGTTCTTC.

The V call is TRBV19, the J call TRBJ1-1, with 9 bases matching TRBD1. J gave up 2 bases and V 5 bases, and 9 bases lay outside the gene matches. The CDR3 is 16 residues long. The germline CDR1 and CDR2 sequences are LNHDA and SQIVND (reference sequence). DNA of the CDR3: TGTGCCAGTAGTCCACGAAGGGACAGGGTCAACACTGAAGCTTTCTTT. It codes for CASSPRRDRVNTEAFF.

This clone was seen a few times. The chain links TRBV7-9 to TRBJ1-2, with 8 positions matching TRBD1. This CDR3 contains 14 residues. Germline values: CDR1 SEHNR, CDR2 FQNEAQ (reference sequence). V lost 1 base and J lost 6; bases outside the gene matches: 4. The CDR3 DNA is TGTGCCAGCAGCTTAGTGGACAGGGAAGATGGCTACACCTTC. Its translation is CASSLVDREDGYTF.

The rearrangement links TRBV29-1 to TRBJ1-4; D possibly corresponds to TRBD1 (5 bases). This CDR3 contains 14 residues. V lost 5 bases and J 3 bases, leaving 13 bases between the germline ends. CDR1 SQVTM and CDR2 ANQGSEA come from the germline V gene. CDR3 nucleotides: TGCAGCGTTTGGGGAGGGGCAGCTAATGAAAAACTGTTTTTT. This sequence encodes CSVWGGAANEKLFF.

V is TRBV19 and J is TRBJ2-3; 14 bases line up with TRBD2. This CDR3 has 19 amino acids. V shed 7 bases and J 2 bases; nucleotides not matched to a gene: 14. CDR1 LNHDA and CDR2 SQIVND come from the germline V gene (reference sequence). CDR3 amino acids: CASMDGGLAGGKDTDTQYF. The CDR3 DNA sequence: TGTGCCAGTATGGACGGAGGACTAGCGGGAGGTAAAGACACAGATACGCAGTATTTT.

The chain recombines TRBV19 with TRBJ1-3; a possible D gene is TRBD1 (6 bases). V dropped 4 bases and J dropped 1 base, with 11 bases sitting between them. This CDR3 has 15 amino acids. Germline V gene sequence: CDR1 LNHDA, CDR2 SQIVND (reference sequence). The CDR3 loop reads CASSTLTGSGNTIYF. The CDR3 nucleotides are TGTGCCAGTAGTACCCTGACAGGATCTGGAAACACCATATATTTT.

CDR3: CATYHGTYYNEQFF. The CDR3 coding sequence is TGTGCCACCTATCATGGGACATACTACAATGAGCAGTTCTTC. The gene calls are TRBV6-5 and TRBJ2-1; a possible D gene is TRBD1 (6 bases). This CDR3 has 14 residues. V lost 10 bases to trimming and J lost 3 bases, with 16 bases between them. Germline V gene sequence: CDR1 MNHEY, CDR2 SVGAGI.

This clone was recorded a few times. This chain connects TRBV5-1 to TRBJ2-7; 7 bases are shared with TRBD2. The germline CDR1 and CDR2 sequences are SGHRS and YFSETQ. The V and J ends lost 5 bases and 0 bases, in that order; junction bases with no gene match: 8. The CDR3 is 15 amino acids. The CDR3 loop reads CASSWASGSSYEQYF. CDR3 nucleotide sequence: TGCGCCAGCAGTTGGGCTAGCGGTAGCTCCTACGAGCAGTACTTC. Together with reference TRBV5-1 and TRBJ2-7, the CDR3 gives the full variable domain: KAGVTQTPRYLIKTRGQQVTLSCSPISGHRSVSWYQQTPGQGLQFLFEYFSETQRNKGNFPGRFSGRQFSNSRSEMNVSTLELGDSALYLCASSWASGSSYEQYFGPGTRLTVT.

The J gene is TRBJ2-1, the V gene TRBV28, with 9 bases matching TRBD2. The V gene's germline CDR1 is MDHEN and CDR2 SYDVKM. V trimming: 6 bases; J trimming: 5 bases; junction bases outside the gene matches: 14. The CDR3 is 17 residues long. In DNA, the CDR3 is TGTGCCAGCAGGGAAATCGGAACTAGCGGGTCCCACAATGAGCAGTTCTTC. Its translation is CASREIGTSGSHNEQFF.

The chain recombines TRBV7-2 with TRBJ2-1, with 8 bases aligning to TRBD2. The V gene end was trimmed by 2 bases and the J gene end by 7 bases; junction bases not matched to a gene: 10. This CDR3 has 16 amino acids. The germline V gene has CDR1 SGHTA and CDR2 FQGNSA. The CDR3 DNA reads as TGTGCCAGCAGCTTAAGCTTCGCGGGGGGTCAAAATGAGCAGTTCTTC. Protein: CASSLSFAGGQNEQFF.

This clone turned up a few times. This chain joins TRBV2 and TRBJ1-5; D gene unclear. CDR3 length: 15 residues. Trimming left V 4 bases short and J 2 bases short, with 12 bases between. Germline V CDR1 and CDR2: SNHLY, FYNNEI. CDR3 region: CASSVEGDGNQPQHF. The CDR3 DNA follows: TGTGCCAGCAGTGTTGAAGGAGATGGCAATCAGCCCCAGCATTTT. Using reference TRBV2 and TRBJ1-5 for the parts outside the CDR3, the full variable domain is EPEVTQTPSHQVTQMGQEVILRCVPISNHLYFYWYRQILGQKVEFLVSFYNNEISEKSEIFDDQFSVERPDGSNFTLKIRSTKLEDSAMYFCASSVEGDGNQPQHFGDGTRLSIL.

The gene calls are TRBV6-2 or TRBV6-3 and TRBJ2-2; TRBD2 matches 9 bases. With 3 bases clipped from V and 7 bases from J, the junction kept 12 bases outside the gene matches. The CDR3 has 17 amino acids. Germline V gene data show CDR1 as MNHEY and CDR2 as SVGEGT. In nucleotides, the CDR3 is TGTGCCAGCAGTTATTCCGGGACTAGCTATGACTACGGGGAGCTGTTTTTT. Its protein product is CASSYSGTSYDYGELFF.

V gene TRBV19 combines with J gene TRBJ1-2; TRBD1 agrees at 10 bases. The CDR3 is made up of 15 amino acids. Trimming at V came to 9 bases and at J to 2 bases, leaving 9 bases not matched to a gene. Germline lookup yields CDR1 LNHDA and CDR2 SQIVND (reference sequence). CDR3 sequence (DNA): TGTGCCAGCCGCTCCAAGACAGGGGGCAACTATGGCTACACCTTC. Translating it yields CASRSKTGGNYGYTF.

The V and J genes are TRBV18 and TRBJ2-2; 9 nucleotides line up with TRBD2. Germline CDR1 KGHSH, CDR2 LQKENI. The CDR3 spans 17 residues. Trimming took 3 bases from V and 0 from J; bases not matched to a gene: 5. CDR3 nucleotide sequence: TGTGCCAGCTCACCGGGACTAGCACCAACGAACACCGGGGAGCTGTTTTTT. Translation: CASSPGLAPTNTGELFF.

This clone appeared once. This chain links TRBV9 with TRBJ2-2; TRBD1 matches at 8 bases. V shed 7 bases, J shed 6 bases, and the junction held 11 bases outside the gene matches. Germline V CDR1 and CDR2: SGDLS, YYNGEE. CDR3 size: 15 residues. In DNA form, the CDR3 reads TGTGCCAGCCGGCGTGGACAGGGTGGGTCCGGGGAGCTGTTTTTT. Protein sequence: CASRRGQGGSGELFF.

This clone was seen a single time. The chain uses TRBV4-2 and TRBJ2-5, with D possibly matching TRBD2 (5 bases). Germline-derived CDR1 and CDR2 are LGHNA and YNFKEQ. V was clipped by 4 bases and J by 2 bases, with 11 bases between them. The CDR3 contains 14 residues. CDR3 region: CASSPRTVQETQYF. The CDR3 bases are TGTGCCAGCAGCCCCAGGACTGTTCAAGAGACCCAGTACTTC.

The chain links TRBV6-2 or TRBV6-3 to TRBJ2-2, with 13 bases aligning to TRBD2. The J segment lost 6 bases and the V segment lost 6 bases, leaving 7 bases of the junction unmatched. The CDR3 has 16 residues. Germline V gene sequence: CDR1 MNHEY, CDR2 SVGEGT. CDR3: CASSYTSGRASGELFF. The DNA of the CDR3 is TGTGCCAGCAGCTATACTAGCGGGAGGGCGTCCGGGGAGCTGTTTTTT.

The J gene is TRBJ2-2, the V gene TRBV7-8, with TRBD2 identical over 13 bases. The CDR3 is made up of 17 amino acids. The V and J ends lost 0 bases and 7 bases, in that order; junction bases with no gene match: 5. Germline CDR1 SGHVS, CDR2 FQNEAQ. The CDR3 nucleotides read TGTGCCAGCAGCTTAGCACTAGCGGGGGGGCCCCACGGGGAGCTGTTTTTT. This gives the protein CASSLALAGGPHGELFF.